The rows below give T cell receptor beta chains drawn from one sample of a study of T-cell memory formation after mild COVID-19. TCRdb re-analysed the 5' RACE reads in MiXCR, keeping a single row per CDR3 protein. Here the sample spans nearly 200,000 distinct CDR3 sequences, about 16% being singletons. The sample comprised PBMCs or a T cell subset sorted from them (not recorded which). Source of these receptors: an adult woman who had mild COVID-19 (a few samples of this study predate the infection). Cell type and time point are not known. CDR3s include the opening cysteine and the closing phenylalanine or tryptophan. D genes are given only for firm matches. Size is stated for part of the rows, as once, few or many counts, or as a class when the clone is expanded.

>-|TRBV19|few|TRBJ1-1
CASSIPEGNTEAFF
TGTGCCAGTAGTATCCCGGAAGGGAACACTGAAGCTTTCTTT
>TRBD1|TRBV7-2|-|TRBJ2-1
CASSLTGVNEQFF
TGTGCCAGCAGCTTAACAGGGGTGAATGAGCAGTTCTTC
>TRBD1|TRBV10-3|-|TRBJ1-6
CAIRGQGADSPLHF
TGTGCCATCAGGGGACAGGGGGCGGATTCACCCCTCCACTTT
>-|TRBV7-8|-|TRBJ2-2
CASSFRRDNTGELFF
TGTGCCAGCAGCTTTCGCAGGGACAACACCGGGGAGCTGTTTTTT
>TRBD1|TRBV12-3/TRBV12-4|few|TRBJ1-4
CASSYRQGGNEKLFF
TGTGCCAGCAGTTACCGACAGGGGGGGAATGAAAAACTGTTTTTT
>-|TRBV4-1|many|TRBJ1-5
CASSQDRTHIEGLGQPQHF
TGCGCCAGCAGCCAAGATCGGACACACATCGAGGGTTTGGGGCAGCCCCAGCATTTT
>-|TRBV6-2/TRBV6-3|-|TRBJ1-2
CASTEGQKRNGYTF
TGTGCCAGCACTGAAGGACAGAAAAGGAATGGCTACACCTTC
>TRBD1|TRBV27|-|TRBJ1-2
CASSQGTGAYGYTF
TGTGCCAGCAGTCAGGGGACAGGGGCCTATGGCTACACCTTC
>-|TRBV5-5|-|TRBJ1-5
CASSLGGPVNQPQHF
TGTGCCAGCAGCTTGGGAGGGCCGGTCAATCAGCCCCAGCATTTT
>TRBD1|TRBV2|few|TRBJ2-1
CATAPTGGSYNEQFF
TGTGCCACAGCTCCGACAGGGGGTTCCTACAATGAGCAGTTCTTC
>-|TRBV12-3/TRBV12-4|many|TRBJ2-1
CASSLESGMGNEQFF
TGTGCCAGCAGTTTAGAATCGGGAATGGGCAATGAGCAGTTCTTC
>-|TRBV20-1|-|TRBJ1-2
CSADVQGYGYTF
TGCAGTGCCGACGTCCAGGGCTATGGCTACACCTTC
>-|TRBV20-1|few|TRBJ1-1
CSARVGHTEAFF
TGCAGTGCTAGAGTCGGACACACTGAAGCTTTCTTT
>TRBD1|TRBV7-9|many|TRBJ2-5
CASSLMGQGQETQYF
TGTGCCAGCAGCCTGATGGGACAGGGACAAGAGACCCAGTACTTC
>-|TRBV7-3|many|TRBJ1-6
CASSLDGTADSPLHF
TGTGCCAGCAGCTTAGATGGGACGGCCGATTCACCCCTCCACTTT
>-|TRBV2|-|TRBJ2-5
CASRNRDSSGTQYF
TGTGCCAGCAGAAATAGGGACAGTAGCGGAACCCAGTACTTC
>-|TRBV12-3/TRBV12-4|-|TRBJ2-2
CASSHSGGELFF
TGTGCCAGCAGTCACTCGGGCGGGGAGCTGTTTTTT
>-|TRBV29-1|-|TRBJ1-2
CSIQGIGYGYTF
TGCAGCATACAGGGAATAGGCTATGGCTACACCTTC
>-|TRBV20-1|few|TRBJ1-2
CSALWDNEGGYTF
TGCAGTGCTCTGTGGGACAATGAGGGTGGCTACACCTTC
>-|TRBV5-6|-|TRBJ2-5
CASRHLMETQYF
TGTGCCAGCAGACACCTTATGGAGACCCAGTACTTC
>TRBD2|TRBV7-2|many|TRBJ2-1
CASSSTGLAGDHYNEQFF
TGTGCCAGCAGCTCTACGGGACTAGCGGGAGACCACTACAATGAGCAGTTCTTC
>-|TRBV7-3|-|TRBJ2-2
CASSINRMTGELFF
TGTGCCAGCAGCATTAACCGGATGACCGGGGAGCTGTTTTTT
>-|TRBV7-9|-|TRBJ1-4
CASSLKAGMGEKLFF
TGTGCCAGCAGCTTGAAGGCCGGGATGGGGGAAAAACTGTTTTTT
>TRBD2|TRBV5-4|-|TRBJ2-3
CASSSNYARIGGGRTLPSTDTQYF
TGTGCCAGCAGCTCCAATTATGCTAGGATTGGTGGCGGGAGGACCCTGCCTAGCACAGATACGCAGTATTTT
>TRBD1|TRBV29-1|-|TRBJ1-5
CSVWDRASGQPQHF
TGCAGCGTTTGGGACAGGGCGTCGGGTCAGCCCCAGCATTTT
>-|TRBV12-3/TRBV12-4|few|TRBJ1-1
CASSLERDGTEAFF
TGTGCCAGCAGTTTGGAGCGGGACGGCACTGAAGCTTTCTTT
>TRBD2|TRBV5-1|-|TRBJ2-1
CASSRGTSGMGNEQFF
TGCGCCAGCAGCAGGGGGACTAGCGGGATGGGGAATGAGCAGTTCTTC